This is a list of T cell receptor beta chains from one sample in a study of cytomegalovirus exposure and HLA in healthy donors. Here immunoSEQ multiplex PCR was the method, and the copy in TCRdb shows in-frame clones only, minus some. This sample has around 130,000 clones, with around 69% found just once. The specimen was PBMCs. The receptors were gathered from a human donor in good health. Both conserved end residues are part of each CDR3. The D gene is left open where the match is weak. Clone size is not always given. Where it is, it says once, few, many or a class for expanded clones.

TRBJ1-5	TRBD1	TRBV6-1	NA	CASSGRGTGNSNQPQHF	TGTGCCAGCAGTGGAAGAGGGACAGGGAATAGCAATCAGCCCCAGCATTTT
TRBJ2-3	TRBD2	TRBV9	NA	CASSVGLAGGTDTQYF	TGTGCCAGCAGCGTAGGACTAGCGGGGGGGACAGATACGCAGTATTTT
TRBJ1-1	NA	TRBV7-2	NA	CASSSRVSGMNTEAFF	TGTGCCAGCAGCTCCAGGGTATCCGGTATGAACACTGAAGCTTTCTTT
TRBJ2-7	NA	TRBV30	NA	CAWSNKRKTYEQYF	TGTGCCTGGAGTAATAAGCGGAAGACCTACGAGCAGTACTTC
TRBJ2-1	TRBD1	TRBV6-5	NA	CASSSTGTGVYNEQFF	TGTGCCAGCAGTTCGACCGGGACAGGGGTCTACAATGAGCAGTTCTTC
TRBJ1-2	NA	TRBV14	NA	CASSPDRGSYGYTF	TGTGCCAGCAGCCCGGACAGAGGATCTTATGGCTACACCTTC
TRBJ1-4	NA	TRBV28	NA	CASFEEGVNEKLFF	TGTGCCAGCTTCGAGGAGGGAGTTAATGAAAAACTGTTTTTT
TRBJ2-7	TRBD2	TRBV5-1	NA	CASSPNVGGTYEQYF	TGCGCCAGCAGCCCTAATGTGGGGGGGACCTACGAGCAGTACTTC
TRBJ2-6	NA	TRBV21-1	NA	CATSREAGANVLTF	TGTGCCACTAGCCGGGAGGCTGGGGCCAACGTCCTGACTTTC
TRBJ1-2	NA	TRBV11-2	few	CASSLEGASYGYTF	TGTGCCAGCAGCTTAGAGGGGGCTAGCTATGGCTACACCTTC
TRBJ2-7	TRBD2	TRBV9	NA	CASSPRGGPYEQYF	TGTGCCAGCAGCCCCCGGGGGGGACCCTACGAGCAGTACTTC
TRBJ2-2	TRBD1	TRBV19	NA	CASTVLGQGTGELFF	TGTGCCAGTACCGTTCTCGGACAGGGTACCGGGGAGCTGTTTTTT
TRBJ2-2	TRBD1	TRBV10-1	NA	CASLDRVGTGELFF	TGCGCCAGTTTGGACAGGGTGGGGACCGGGGAGCTGTTTTTT
TRBJ1-1	NA	TRBV19	NA	CASSIGAGMNTEAFF	TGTGCCAGTAGTATTGGAGCGGGAATGAACACTGAAGCTTTCTTT
TRBJ1-5	NA	TRBV7-9	NA	CSSSVSGLQPQHF	TGTTCCAGCAGCGTTTCAGGACTTCAGCCCCAGCATTTT
TRBJ1-2	NA	TRBV5-1	NA	CASSPTSRMEGYTF	TGCGCCAGCAGCCCTACCTCGAGGATGGAAGGCTACACCTTC
TRBJ2-5	TRBD1	TRBV4-2	once	CASSQGGQGGQETQYF	TGTGCCAGCAGCCAAGGGGGACAGGGAGGACAAGAGACCCAGTACTTC
TRBJ2-7	TRBD1	TRBV7-9	NA	CASSLGQGMVYEQYF	TGTGCCAGCAGCTTAGGACAGGGGATGGTCTACGAGCAGTACTTC
TRBJ1-1	NA	TRBV21-1	NA	CASSKLQLGAFPYMNTEAFF	TGTGCCAGCAGCAAACTCCAACTCGGTGCGTTCCCTTATATGAACACTGAAGCTTTCTTT
TRBJ1-1	TRBD1	TRBV19	NA	CASDRGLMTEAFF	TGTGCCAGCGACAGGGGGCTGATGACTGAAGCTTTCTTT
TRBJ1-2	NA	TRBV29-1	once	CSVVLANYGYTF	TGCAGCGTTGTCCTAGCTAACTATGGCTACACCTTC
TRBJ2-2	TRBD1	TRBV5-4	few	CASRPGGAGGELFF	TGTGCCAGCAGGCCAGGGGGCGCGGGCGGGGAGCTGTTTTTT
TRBJ1-5	TRBD1	TRBV5-1	NA	CASSLGTGVTGNQPQHF	TGCGCCAGCAGCTTGGGGACAGGGGTGACGGGCAATCAGCCCCAGCATTTT
TRBJ2-3	NA	TRBV9	once	CASSLLGSGLLDTQYF	TGTGCCAGCAGCCTGTTGGGGAGTGGGCTTTTGGATACGCAGTATTTT
TRBJ2-7	NA	TRBV4-3	NA	CASSQWASSSYEQYF	TGCGCCAGCAGCCAATGGGCTAGCAGTTCGTACGAGCAGTACTTC
TRBJ2-1	NA	TRBV7-9	NA	CSSSLWRGSYNEQFF	TGTTCCAGCAGCTTATGGCGGGGCTCCTACAATGAGCAGTTCTTC
TRBJ2-5	TRBD2	TRBV7-2	NA	CASSLASAGGRETQYF	TGTGCCAGCAGCTTAGCGAGCGCGGGGGGGCGGGAGACCCAGTACTTC
TRBJ1-2	TRBD1	TRBV5-6	NA	CASSLGSGDRVYGYTF	TGTGCCAGCAGCTTGGGAAGTGGGGACAGGGTCTATGGCTACACCTTC
TRBJ1-6	TRBD1	TRBV27	NA	CASQNRGDSPLHF	TGTGCCAGCCAAAACAGGGGCGATTCACCCCTCCACTTT
TRBJ2-7	NA	TRBV5-1	NA	CASSLATGSYEQYF	TGCGCCAGCAGCTTGGCGACAGGCTCCTACGAGCAGTACTTC
TRBJ2-1	TRBD1	TRBV4-3	once	CASSLVGGDEQFF	TGCGCCAGCAGCCTTGTAGGGGGCGATGAGCAGTTCTTC
TRBJ2-1	TRBD2	TRBV6-1	NA	CASSGLAGGRDEQFF	TGTGCCAGCAGTGGACTAGCGGGAGGTAGGGATGAGCAGTTCTTC
TRBJ2-1	NA	TRBV7-9	NA	CSSSPRRVGYNEQFF	TGTTCCAGCAGCCCCAGGAGGGTTGGCTACAATGAGCAGTTCTTC
TRBJ2-7	TRBD1	TRBV5-1	NA	CASSLSDRGDEQYF	TGCGCCAGCAGCTTAAGCGACAGGGGGGACGAGCAGTACTTC
TRBJ1-2	NA	TRBV4-1	NA	CASSQENTAPGAGYGYTF	TGCGCCAGCAGCCAAGAAAATACGGCCCCAGGGGCAGGCTATGGCTACACCTTC